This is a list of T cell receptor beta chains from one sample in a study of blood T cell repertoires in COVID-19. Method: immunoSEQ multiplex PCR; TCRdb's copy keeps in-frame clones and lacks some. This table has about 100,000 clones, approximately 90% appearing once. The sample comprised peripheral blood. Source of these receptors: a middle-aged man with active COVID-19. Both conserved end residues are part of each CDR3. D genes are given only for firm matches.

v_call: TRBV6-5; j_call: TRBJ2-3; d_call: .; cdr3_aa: CASSYGRGSTDTQYF
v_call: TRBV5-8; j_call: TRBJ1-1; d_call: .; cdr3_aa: CASSSPILNEAFF
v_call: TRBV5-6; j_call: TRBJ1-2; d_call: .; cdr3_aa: CASSPIARERWNYGYTF
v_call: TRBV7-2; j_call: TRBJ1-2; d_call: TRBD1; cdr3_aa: CASSPETGGTYGYTF
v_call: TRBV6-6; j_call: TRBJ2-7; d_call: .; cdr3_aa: CAIRGTYEQYF
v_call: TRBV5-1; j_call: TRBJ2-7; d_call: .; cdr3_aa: CASSSGREREQYF
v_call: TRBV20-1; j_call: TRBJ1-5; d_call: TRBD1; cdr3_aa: CSASMGQRINQPQHF
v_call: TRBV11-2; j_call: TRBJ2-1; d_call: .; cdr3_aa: CASRGGGSSYNEQFF
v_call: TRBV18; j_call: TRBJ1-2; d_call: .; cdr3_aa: CASSPQGTHGYTF
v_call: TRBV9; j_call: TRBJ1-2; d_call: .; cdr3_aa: CASNYCPYGYTF
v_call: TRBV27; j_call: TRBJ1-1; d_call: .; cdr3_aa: CASSWTGGGTEAFF
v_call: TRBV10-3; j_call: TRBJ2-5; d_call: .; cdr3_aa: CATAFRGDRKKIQETQYF
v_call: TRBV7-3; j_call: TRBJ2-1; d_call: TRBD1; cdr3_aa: CASSLTRQGATNEQFF
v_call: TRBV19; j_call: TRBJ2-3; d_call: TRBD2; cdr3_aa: CASSIGREDTQYF
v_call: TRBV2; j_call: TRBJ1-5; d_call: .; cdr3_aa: CASTLDRSNQPQHF
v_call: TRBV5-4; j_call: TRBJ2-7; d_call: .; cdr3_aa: CASSSTSGEQYF
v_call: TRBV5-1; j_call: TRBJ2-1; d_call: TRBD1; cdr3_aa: CASSLMTGSYNEQFF
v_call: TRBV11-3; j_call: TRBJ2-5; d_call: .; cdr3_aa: CASSEGGSVQETQYF
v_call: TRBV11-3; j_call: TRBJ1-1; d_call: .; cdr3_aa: CASSLGGQFYTEAFF
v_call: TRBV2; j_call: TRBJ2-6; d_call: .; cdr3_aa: CASSGGGLSGANVLTF
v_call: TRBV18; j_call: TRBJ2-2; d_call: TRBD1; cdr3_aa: CASSPRTGTGELFF
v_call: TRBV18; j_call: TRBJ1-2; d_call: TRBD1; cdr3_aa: CASSPLRDSKGYTF
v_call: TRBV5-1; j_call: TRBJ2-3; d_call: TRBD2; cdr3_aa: CASSLTAGTSGIPDTQYF
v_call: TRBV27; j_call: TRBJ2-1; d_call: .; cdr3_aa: CASSPPPTRANEQFF
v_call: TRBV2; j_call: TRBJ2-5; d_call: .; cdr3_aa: CASSFTARQETQYF
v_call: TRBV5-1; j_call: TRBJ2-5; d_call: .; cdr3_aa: CASSLGRSGAVETQYF
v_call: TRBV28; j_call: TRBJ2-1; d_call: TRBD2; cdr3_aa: CASSRGTSGRYEQFF
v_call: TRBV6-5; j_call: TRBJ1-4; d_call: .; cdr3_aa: CASRLTQRGNEKLFF
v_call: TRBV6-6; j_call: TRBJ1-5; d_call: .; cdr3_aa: CASSYDGLSNQPQHF
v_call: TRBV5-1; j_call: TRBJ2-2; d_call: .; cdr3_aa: CASSLETDSRTGELFF
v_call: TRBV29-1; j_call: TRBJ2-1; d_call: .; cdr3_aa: CSTSGTPMDEQFF
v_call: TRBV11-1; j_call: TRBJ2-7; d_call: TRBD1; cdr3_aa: CASRKYGTGRSYEQYF
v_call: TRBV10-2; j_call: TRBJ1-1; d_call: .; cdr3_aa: CASMIGTEAFF
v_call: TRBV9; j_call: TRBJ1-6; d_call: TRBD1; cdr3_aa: CASSVEGTGTSPLHF
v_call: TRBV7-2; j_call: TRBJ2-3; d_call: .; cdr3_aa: CASSLGAGGTDTQYF
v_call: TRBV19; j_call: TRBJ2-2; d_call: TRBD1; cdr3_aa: CASSLTGAGELFF